This T cell receptor (beta chain) is drawn from a study of technical replicates of blood from several donors (dated by TCRdb to between 2016 and 2019). Sequences GTSNPN (CDR1) and SVGIG (CDR2) are obtained from the germline V gene (reference sequence). The CDR3 numbers 19 residues from cysteine through phenylalanine. The CDR3 DNA has 57 bases and is translated from base 1. V ends up 2 bases short and J 1 base short, with an unmatched junction base count of 17. Turning to this clone: The specificity of this receptor is unknown. One base away there is no much larger clone; base qualities are not given.

Libraries were made using the immunoSEQ multiplex PCR assay. The immuneACCESS repertoire file appears here via TCRdb, limited to in-frame rearrangements. These files lack a portion of the clones; in checked studies, under half of the deficit traces to unresolved V genes, and the cause of the others is not known. This sample is represented by tens of thousands of clones; 91% of them were singletons. Under 0.45% of the sample comes from the top ten. This TCR came from a human donor in good health. Some clones in this sample may be carry-over from other donors' samples. The sequenced sample consisted of T cells isolated from PBMCs. Recombination joined TRBV30 with TRBJ1-5, with 7 middle bases fitting TRBD1. The CDR3 is CAWSMDRSYSWNSNQPQHF. The base sequence is TGTGCCTGGAGTATGGACAGGAGCTACTCGTGGAACAGCAATCAGCCCCAGCATTTT.